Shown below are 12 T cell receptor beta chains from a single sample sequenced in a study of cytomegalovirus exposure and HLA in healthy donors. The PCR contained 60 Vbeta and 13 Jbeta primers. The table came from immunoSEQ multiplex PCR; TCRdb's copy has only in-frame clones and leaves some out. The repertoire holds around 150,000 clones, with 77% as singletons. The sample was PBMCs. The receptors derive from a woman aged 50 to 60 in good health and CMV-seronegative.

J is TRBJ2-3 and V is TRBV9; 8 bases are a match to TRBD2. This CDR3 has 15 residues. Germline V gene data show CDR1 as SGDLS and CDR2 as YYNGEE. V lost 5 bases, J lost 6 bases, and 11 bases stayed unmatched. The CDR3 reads CASSVLGGGTDTQYF. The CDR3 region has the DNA TGTGCCAGCAGTGTCCTTGGCGGGGGGACGGATACGCAGTATTTT.

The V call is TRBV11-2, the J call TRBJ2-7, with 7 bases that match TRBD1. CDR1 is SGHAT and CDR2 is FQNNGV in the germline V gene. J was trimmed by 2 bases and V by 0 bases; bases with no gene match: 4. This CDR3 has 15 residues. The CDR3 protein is CASSLDPRGTYEQYF. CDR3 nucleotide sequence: TGTGCCAGCAGCTTAGATCCCAGGGGGACCTACGAGCAGTACTTC. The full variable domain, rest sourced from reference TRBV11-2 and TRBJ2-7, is EAGVAQSPRYKIIEKRQSVAFWCNPISGHATLYWYQQILGQGPKLLIQFQNNGVVDDSQLPKDRFSAERLKGVDSTLKIQPAKLEDSAVYLCASSLDPRGTYEQYFGPGTRLTVT.

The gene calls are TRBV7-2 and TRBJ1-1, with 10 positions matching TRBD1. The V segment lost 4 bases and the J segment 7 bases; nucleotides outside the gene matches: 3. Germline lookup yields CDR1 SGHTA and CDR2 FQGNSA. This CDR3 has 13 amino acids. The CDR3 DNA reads TGTGCCAGCAGCTCCGGGACAGGGGATGAAGCTTTCTTT. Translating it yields CASSSGTGDEAFF.

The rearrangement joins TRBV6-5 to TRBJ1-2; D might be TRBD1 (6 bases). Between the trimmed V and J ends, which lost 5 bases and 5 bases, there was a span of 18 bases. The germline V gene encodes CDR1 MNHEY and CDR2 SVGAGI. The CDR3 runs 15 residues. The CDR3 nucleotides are TGTGCCAGCAGTCCTAATATGGACAGAAGATATGGCTACACCTTC. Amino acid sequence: CASSPNMDRRYGYTF.

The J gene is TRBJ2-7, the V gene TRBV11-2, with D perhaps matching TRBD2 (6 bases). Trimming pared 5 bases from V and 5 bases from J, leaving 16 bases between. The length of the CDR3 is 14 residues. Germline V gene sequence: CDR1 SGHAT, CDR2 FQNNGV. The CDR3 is CASSVKGRRDEQYF. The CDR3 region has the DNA TGTGCCAGCAGCGTAAAGGGGAGGCGGGACGAGCAGTACTTC.

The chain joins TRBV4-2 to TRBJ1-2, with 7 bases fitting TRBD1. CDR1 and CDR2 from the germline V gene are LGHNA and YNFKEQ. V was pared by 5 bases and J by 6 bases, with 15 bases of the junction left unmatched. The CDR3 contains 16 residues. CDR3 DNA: TGTGCCAGCAGCGGGCGACAGGGAATAGTGGCGAATGGCTACACCTTC. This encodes CASSGRQGIVANGYTF.

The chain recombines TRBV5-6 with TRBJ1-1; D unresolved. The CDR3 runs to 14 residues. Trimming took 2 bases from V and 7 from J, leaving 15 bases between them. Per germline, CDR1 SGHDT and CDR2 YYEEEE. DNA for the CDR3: TGTGCCAGCAGCTTAAGGTGGGAGTGGGGTGAAGCTTTCTTT. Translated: CASSLRWEWGEAFF.

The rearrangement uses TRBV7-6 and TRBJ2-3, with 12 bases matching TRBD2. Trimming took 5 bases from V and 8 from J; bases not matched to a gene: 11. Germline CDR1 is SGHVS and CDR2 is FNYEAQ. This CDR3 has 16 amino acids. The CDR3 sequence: CASSGLAGGLSGTQYF. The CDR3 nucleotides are TGTGCCAGCAGCGGGCTAGCGGGGGGGCTCTCTGGTACGCAGTATTTT.

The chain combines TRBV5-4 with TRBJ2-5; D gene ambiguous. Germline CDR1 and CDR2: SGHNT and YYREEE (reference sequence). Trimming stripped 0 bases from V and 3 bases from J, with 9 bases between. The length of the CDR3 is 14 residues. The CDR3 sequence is CASSLEVGEETQYF. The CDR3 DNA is TGTGCCAGCAGCTTGGAGGTCGGAGAAGAGACCCAGTACTTC.

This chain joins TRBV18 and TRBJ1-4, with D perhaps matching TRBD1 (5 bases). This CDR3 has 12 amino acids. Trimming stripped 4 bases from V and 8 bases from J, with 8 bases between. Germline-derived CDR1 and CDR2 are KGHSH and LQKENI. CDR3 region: CASSLGREKLFF. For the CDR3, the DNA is TGTGCCAGCTCACTGGGGCGGGAAAAACTGTTTTTT.

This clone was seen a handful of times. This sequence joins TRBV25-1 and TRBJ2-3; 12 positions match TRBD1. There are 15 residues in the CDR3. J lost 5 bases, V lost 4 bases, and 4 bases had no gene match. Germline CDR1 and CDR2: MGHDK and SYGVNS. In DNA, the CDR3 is TGTGCCAGCAGTGGGGACAGGGGGCATGTAGATACGCAGTATTTT. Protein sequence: CASSGDRGHVDTQYF.

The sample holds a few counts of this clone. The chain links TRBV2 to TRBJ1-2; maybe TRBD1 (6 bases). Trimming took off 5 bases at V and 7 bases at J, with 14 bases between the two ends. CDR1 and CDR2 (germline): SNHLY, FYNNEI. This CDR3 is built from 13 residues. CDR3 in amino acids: CASSRQANSGYTF. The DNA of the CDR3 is TGTGCCAGCAGTAGACAGGCCAATAGTGGCTACACCTTC.